What follows are 23 T cell receptor beta chains derived from one specimen sequenced in a study of cytomegalovirus exposure and HLA in healthy donors. It was with 60 Vbeta and 13 Jbeta primers that the PCR ran. Assay used: immunoSEQ multiplex PCR; TCRdb lists only in-frame clones, some missing. The repertoire holds about 130,000 clones, with under 90% as singletons. Sequenced input: PBMCs. Every receptor here comes from a woman in her forties in good health and CMV-seronegative.

The chain employs TRBV7-9 and TRBJ1-1; 7 positions match TRBD1. This CDR3 comprises 14 residues. After removal of 5 bases from V and 4 bases from J, the junction contained 7 bases not matched to a gene. From germline, CDR1 is SEHNR and CDR2 FQNEAQ (reference sequence). DNA of the CDR3: TGTGCCAGCAGCCCTACAGGGGCTGGCACTGAAGCTTTCTTT. Amino acids: CASSPTGAGTEAFF.

The chain uses TRBV7-6 and TRBJ1-1; a possible D gene is TRBD1 (6 bases). Germline CDR1 reads SGHVS; CDR2 reads FNYEAQ. The CDR3 has 14 amino acids. The V and J ends lost 1 base and 7 bases respectively, with 13 bases between them. The CDR3 is CASSLDRTDYEAFF. The CDR3 DNA reads as TGTGCCAGCAGCTTAGATCGGACAGACTATGAAGCTTTCTTT. Full variable domain (missing parts from reference TRBV7-6 and TRBJ1-1): GAGVSQSPRYKVTKRGQDVALRCDPISGHVSLYWYRQALGQGPEFLTYFNYEAQQDKSGLPNDRFSAERPEGSISTLTIQRTEQRDSAMYRCASSLDRTDYEAFFGQGTRLTVV.

The gene calls are TRBV19 and TRBJ1-2, with TRBD1 matching over 9 bases. The V and J ends lost 2 bases and 5 bases, in that order; junction bases with no gene match: 18. Germline V gives CDR1 LNHDA, CDR2 SQIVND (reference sequence). This CDR3 is 19 amino acids long. The DNA for the CDR3 is TGTGCCAGTAGTATAAAATGGGGACAGGGCATCGGCTTGGGTTATGGCTACACCTTC. It codes for CASSIKWGQGIGLGYGYTF.

The chain employs TRBV6-5 and TRBJ1-1, with 10 nucleotides matching TRBD1. The V gene's germline CDR1 is MNHEY and CDR2 SVGAGI. Losses at the gene ends were 4 bases for V and 5 bases for J; bases not matched to a gene: 10. The CDR3 is 16 residues long. CDR3 DNA: TGTGCCAGCAGTTCAATCCGGGACAGGGGTGGAACTGAAGCTTTCTTT. As protein: CASSSIRDRGGTEAFF.

This chain connects TRBV18 to TRBJ1-6; tentative D call: TRBD1 (5 bases). The CDR3 is 14 amino acids. Germline values: CDR1 KGHSH, CDR2 LQKENI. Trimming stripped 3 bases from V and 7 bases from J, with 10 bases between. CDR3 protein: CASSPGQGNSPLHF. CDR3 coding DNA: TGTGCCAGCTCACCGGGGCAGGGAAATTCACCCCTCCACTTT. The variable domain in full, with the rest retrieved from reference TRBV18 and TRBJ1-6, is NAGVMQNPRHLVRRRGQEARLRCSPMKGHSHVYWYRQLPEEGLKFMVYLQKENIIDESGMPKERFSAEFPKEGPSILRIQQVVRGDSAAYFCASSPGQGNSPLHFGNGTRLTVT.

The chain employs TRBV6-1 and TRBJ1-1; maybe TRBD1 (6 bases). The CDR3 covers 15 residues. Germline CDR1 is MNHNS and CDR2 is SASEGT. Between the trimmed V and J ends, which lost 6 bases and 1 base, there was a span of 15 bases. The CDR3 here is CASSRRGAQNTEAFF. CDR3 in DNA: TGTGCCAGCAGCCGACGGGGGGCGCAGAACACTGAAGCTTTCTTT.

The J gene is TRBJ2-1, the V gene TRBV5-6; 9 bases are shared with TRBD2. CDR3 length: 14 residues. V lost 2 bases to trimming and J lost 8 bases; unmatched junction nucleotides: 5. Germline V gives CDR1 SGHDT, CDR2 YYEEEE. This CDR3 reads CASSFERGVYEQFF. In DNA, the CDR3 is TGTGCCAGCAGCTTTGAGCGGGGGGTTTATGAGCAGTTCTTC.

The genes are TRBV27 and TRBJ1-2, with 7 positions matching TRBD1. V lost 6 bases to trimming and J lost 4 bases; unmatched junction nucleotides: 11. The CDR3 runs 15 residues. The germline V gene has CDR1 MNHEY and CDR2 SMNVEV (reference sequence). The CDR3 DNA reads as TGTGCCAGCAGGGAAGGGGGCGTATACGCCTATGGCTACACCTTC. Protein sequence: CASREGGVYAYGYTF.

The J gene is TRBJ1-2, the V gene TRBV7-3; the match to TRBD1 covers 8 bases. CDR1 and CDR2 (germline): SGHTA, FQGTGA. After removal of 4 bases from V and 4 bases from J, the junction contained 5 bases not matched to a gene. This CDR3 spans 14 amino acids. The CDR3 bases are TGTGCCAGCAGCTCATCACAGGGGGTCTATGGCTACACCTTC. Amino acid sequence: CASSSSQGVYGYTF.

V is TRBV7-3 and J is TRBJ2-2; perhaps TRBD1 as D (5 bases). The V end lost 8 bases, the J end lost 0 bases, and 7 bases lay between the germline ends. Per the germline V gene, CDR1 is SGHTA and CDR2 is FQGTGA. CDR3 length: 13 residues. CDR3 loop: CASQGANTGELFF. CDR3 coding DNA: TGTGCCAGCCAGGGCGCGAACACCGGGGAGCTGTTTTTT. The whole variable domain, remainder taken from reference TRBV7-3 and TRBJ2-2, is GAGVSQTPSNKVTEKGKYVELRCDPISGHTALYWYRQSLGQGPEFLIYFQGTGAADDSGLPNDRFFAVRPEGSVSTLKIQRTERGDSAVYLCASQGANTGELFFGEGSRLTVL.

The chain recombines TRBV19 with TRBJ2-7, with D perhaps matching TRBD2 (5 bases). CDR1 is LNHDA and CDR2 is SQIVND in the germline V gene (reference sequence). This CDR3 has 13 amino acids. V dropped 3 bases and J dropped 3 bases, with 9 bases sitting between them. The CDR3 DNA sequence: TGTGCCAGTAGTATCACGGGGTACTACGAGCAGTACTTC. Amino acids: CASSITGYYEQYF.

The rearrangement uses TRBV4-2 and TRBJ1-3; 9 nucleotides match TRBD1. Looked up from germline, CDR1 is LGHNA and CDR2 is YNFKEQ. V trimming: 0 bases; J trimming: 4 bases; junction bases outside the gene matches: 7. CDR3 length equals 17 residues. CDR3: CASSQDWTGEAGNTIYF. For the CDR3, the DNA is TGTGCCAGCAGCCAAGATTGGACAGGGGAGGCCGGAAACACCATATATTTT.

V and J are TRBV18 and TRBJ2-2, with D tentatively TRBD2 (5 bases). Germline V CDR1 and CDR2: KGHSH, LQKENI. The CDR3 is 17 amino acids. Trimming pared 0 bases from V and 2 bases from J, leaving 13 bases between. The CDR3 nucleotides are TGTGCCAGCTCACCACCAGGGCTAGCCCGAAACACCGGGGAGCTGTTTTTT. It codes for CASSPPGLARNTGELFF.

J is TRBJ2-7 and V is TRBV28, with unresolved D. The CDR3 runs to 12 residues. CDR1 MDHEN and CDR2 SYDVKM come from the germline V gene. Trimming cost V 6 bases and J 3 bases, with 9 bases left between them. The CDR3 spells CASSPTLYEQYF. The CDR3 DNA follows: TGTGCCAGCAGCCCCACTCTCTACGAGCAGTACTTC.

This clone was seen more than once but under ten times. The chain links TRBV2 to TRBJ2-1; TRBD1 matches 10 bases. CDR3 size: 13 residues. V gave up 8 bases and J gave up 8 bases; unmatched junction bases: 6. Germline CDR1 SNHLY, CDR2 FYNNEI. Here the CDR3 DNA reads TGTGCCAGCCAGGACAGGGGGTTTCATGAGCAGTTCTTC. This gives the protein CASQDRGFHEQFF.

This chain uses TRBV6-5 with TRBJ1-3; 9 positions match TRBD1. The CDR3 loop spans 14 amino acids. CDR1 is MNHEY, CDR2 SVGAGI, per germline. V shed 6 bases, J shed 1 base, and the junction held 1 base outside the gene matches. The CDR3 nucleotides read TGTGCCAGCAGAGGACAGGGGTCTGGAAACACCATATATTTT. It encodes CASRGQGSGNTIYF.

This sequence joins TRBV4-1 and TRBJ1-1; the D gene is possibly TRBD1 (5 bases). The germline gives CDR1 MGHRA, CDR2 YSYEKL. CDR3 length equals 13 residues. The germline V and J ends were trimmed by 4 bases and 5 bases, with 11 bases remaining between them. The CDR3 protein is CASSPGLPTEAFF. DNA for the CDR3: TGCGCCAGCAGCCCGGGACTCCCAACTGAAGCTTTCTTT.

This clone has a single count. This chain connects TRBV9 to TRBJ1-6, with D possibly matching TRBD1 (5 bases). The V end lost 0 bases, the J end lost 13 bases, and 23 bases lay between the germline ends. Germline assignment: CDR1 SGDLS and CDR2 YYNGEE. The CDR3 covers 17 residues. The CDR3 DNA reads TGTGCCAGCAGCGTAGGCGGACACCCCGTCCCCTCAGGCCCCCTCCACTTT. This codes for CASSVGGHPVPSGPLHF.

V and J are TRBV7-8 and TRBJ2-4; 8 bases agree with TRBD1. V lost 5 bases, J lost 0 bases, and 6 bases stayed unmatched. Germline V gives CDR1 SGHVS, CDR2 FQNEAQ. This CDR3 contains 16 residues. This chain's CDR3 is CASSGGTGLAKNIQYF. CDR3 sequence (DNA): TGTGCCAGCAGCGGTGGGACAGGTCTAGCCAAAAACATTCAGTACTTC.

The rearrangement joins TRBV2 to TRBJ2-1; D not certain. The germline V and J ends were trimmed by 6 bases and 0 bases, with 9 bases remaining between them. The CDR3 length is 14 residues. Germline V CDR1 and CDR2: SNHLY, FYNNEI. The CDR3 loop reads CASRTLSSYNEQFF. CDR3 nucleotide sequence: TGTGCCAGCAGGACTCTCAGCTCCTACAATGAGCAGTTCTTC.

J is TRBJ2-3 and V is TRBV5-1, with TRBD2 matching over 7 bases. After removal of 0 bases from V and 1 base from J, the junction contained 8 bases not matched to a gene. CDR3 length equals 17 residues. The germline V gene encodes CDR1 SGHRS and CDR2 YFSETQ. CDR3 loop: CASSLEVGRGGTDTQYF. CDR3 bases: TGCGCCAGCAGCTTGGAGGTAGGCCGGGGGGGCACAGATACGCAGTATTTT.

Only a few counts were recorded for this clone. The chain is built from TRBV5-4 and TRBJ1-2; maybe TRBD1 (6 bases). Per the germline V gene, CDR1 is SGHNT and CDR2 is YYREEE (reference sequence). Trimming stripped 6 bases from V and 5 bases from J, with 23 bases between. The CDR3 sequence is 16 residues long. The CDR3 sequence: CASTPGRGAQGYGYTF. The CDR3 DNA reads TGTGCCAGCACTCCTGGGCGGGGGGCGCAAGGATATGGCTACACCTTC.

This clone was seen a handful of times. The genes are TRBV20-1 and TRBJ1-1, with a possible D match to TRBD1 (5 bases). Germline V gene sequence: CDR1 DFQATT, CDR2 SNEGSKA (reference sequence). V was shortened by 7 bases and J by 5 bases, with 11 bases between the two germline ends. The CDR3 is 11 residues long. CDR3 amino acids: CSVQGQTEAFF. DNA for the CDR3: TGCAGTGTCCAGGGTCAGACTGAAGCTTTCTTT.